These 10 T cell receptor beta chains were all obtained from the same sample, sequenced in a study of early T cells in non-severe SARS-CoV-2 infection. TCRdb re-called the 5' RACE reads with MiXCR, one entry per CDR3 protein. This sample has about 77,000 distinct CDR3 sequences, with roughly 9.6% found just once. Sequencing used whole blood. The receptors shown here come from an adult who was a healthcare worker with PCR-confirmed SARS-CoV-2 infection or an uninfected control (not recorded which).

This sequence joins TRBV11-2 and TRBJ2-7; 10 positions match TRBD2. The V gene end was trimmed by 6 bases and the J gene end by 4 bases; junction bases not matched to a gene: 6. This CDR3 contains 14 residues. CDR1 is SGHAT and CDR2 is FQNNGV in the germline V gene. The CDR3 region has the DNA TGTGCCAGCAGTCCCGGGACTAGCGTTTACGAGCAGTACTTC. Protein sequence: CASSPGTSVYEQYF.

This clonotype was observed a single time. This chain links TRBV12-3 or TRBV12-4 with TRBJ2-3; 8 bases match TRBD2. CDR3 length equals 14 residues. With V trimmed by 7 bases and J by 2 bases, 5 bases remained unmatched. The CDR3 protein is CASNIAGTTDTQYF. The CDR3, as DNA: TGTGCCAGCAACATAGCGGGGACCACAGATACGCAGTATTTT.

At least ten counts were recorded for this clonotype. This sequence joins TRBV7-2 and TRBJ2-3, with D unresolved. The CDR3 length is 15 residues. Trimming shortened V by 5 bases and J by 2 bases, and 14 bases separated the two germline ends. Germline V CDR1 and CDR2: SGHTA, FQGNSA. The CDR3 DNA reads TGTGCCAGCAGCCCGCCGGATTGGTACACAGATACGCAGTATTTT. The encoded protein is CASSPPDWYTDTQYF.

This sequence joins TRBV2 and TRBJ2-7; 9 bases map to TRBD2. V lost 7 bases, J lost 7 bases, and 5 bases stayed unmatched. The CDR3 length is 12 residues. Germline CDR1 and CDR2: SNHLY and FYNNEI. The CDR3 coding sequence is TGTGCCAGCAAGCGGGAGGTCGAAGAGCAGTACTTC. This translates into CASKREVEEQYF.

The rearrangement links TRBV15 to TRBJ2-3; D is undetermined. Germline V lookup: CDR1 LNHNV, CDR2 YYDKDF (reference sequence). The CDR3 runs 14 residues. V lost 0 bases to trimming and J lost 4 bases, with 8 bases between them. The CDR3 DNA reads TGTGCCACCAGCAGAGATAGGTATGCAGATACGCAGTATTTT. Translated: CATSRDRYADTQYF.

In its sample, this clonotype was seen a few times. The CDR3 region is CASSEKGPGTDEQFF. DNA of the CDR3: TGTGCCAGCAGCGAGAAGGGCCCAGGGACAGATGAGCAGTTCTTC. This chain links TRBV28 with TRBJ2-1; 7 bases align to TRBD1. CDR3 length equals 15 residues. V gave up 6 bases and J gave up 8 bases; unmatched junction bases: 13. Germline assignment: CDR1 MDHEN and CDR2 SYDVKM.

This clonotype was detected many times. The chain uses TRBV27 and TRBJ2-7; 9 nucleotides align to TRBD1. From germline, CDR1 is MNHEY and CDR2 SMNVEV (reference sequence). The V and J ends lost 2 bases and 4 bases, in that order; junction bases with no gene match: 6. The length of the CDR3 is 15 residues. The CDR3: CASSLTWDRVYEQYF. Here the CDR3 DNA reads TGTGCCAGCAGTTTAACCTGGGACAGGGTATACGAGCAGTACTTC.

Turning to this clonotype: Its ends do not fully match the called genes, so a read error is possible. The chain couples TRBV5-1 to TRBJ2-1, with TRBD2 matching over 9 bases. This CDR3 has 17 residues. Germline values: CDR1 SGHRS, CDR2 YFSETQ. The CDR3 nucleotides read TGCGCCAGCAGGGGGAGACTAGCGGAATACGCCTACAATGAGCTGTTCTTC. Translation: CASRGRLAEYAYNELFF.

This chain links TRBV2 with TRBJ2-5; 10 positions agree with TRBD2. The CDR3 is 14 amino acids. Losses at the gene ends were 6 bases for V and 3 bases for J; bases not matched to a gene: 4. The V gene's germline CDR1 is SNHLY and CDR2 FYNNEI. DNA for the CDR3: TGTGCCAGCAGAGGACTAGCGGCGGAAGAGACCCAGTACTTC. This translates into CASRGLAAEETQYF. Based on the CDR3 plus reference TRBV2 and TRBJ2-5, the full variable domain is EPEVTQTPSHQVTQMGQEVILRCVPISNHLYFYWYRQILGQKVEFLVSFYNNEISEKSEIFDDQFSVERPDGSNFTLKIRSTKLEDSAMYFCASRGLAAEETQYFGPGTRLLVL.

This clonotype was counted only a few times. V is TRBV2 and J is TRBJ2-4; D unclear. The V and J ends lost 1 base and 5 bases respectively, with 3 bases between them. CDR1 and CDR2 from the germline V gene are SNHLY and FYNNEI. This CDR3 region has 12 residues. CDR3 residues: CASSEEENIQYF. The CDR3 coding sequence is TGTGCCAGCAGTGAAGAGGAAAACATTCAGTACTTC.